These T cell receptor beta chains were read from a single sample in a study of T cells after yellow fever vaccination. TCRdb itself ran the 5' RACE reads through MiXCR, one entry per CDR3 protein. There are a few hundred thousand distinct CDR3 sequences in the sample; 7% to 10% occur only once, and approximately 16% lies in the top ten. This material consisted of PBMCs, taken around 45 days after the first yellow fever vaccination. These receptors were taken from a man in his late teens or twenties who received the YFV17D yellow fever vaccine. The CDR3 runs from the conserved cysteine through the conserved F or W. Expanded clones are given a class, and other clones once, few, many or no size at all.

>16|few|TRBV11-2|TRBJ2-3
CASSSQAGTSTDTQYF
>17|NA|TRBV6-2/TRBV6-3|TRBJ1-3
CASSYWDRESSGNTIYF
>15|NA|TRBV6-1|TRBJ1-5
CASSEFRDSNQPQHF
>13|few|TRBV7-9|TRBJ1-6
CASNDRDNSPLHF
>16|NA|TRBV7-2|TRBJ1-6
CASSFLGQLANSPLHF
>14|few|TRBV10-3|TRBJ1-4
CATRQDRASEKLFF
>13|NA|TRBV29-1|TRBJ1-1
CSVDRFDSGEAFF
>16|NA|TRBV5-1|TRBJ2-5
CASSLAESGGQETQYF
>12|many|TRBV27|TRBJ2-5
CASQGVGETQYF
>15|few|TRBV14|TRBJ2-5
CASSLFGGGRKTQYF
>16|NA|TRBV29-1|TRBJ2-1
CSVENQDASSYNEQFF
>16|few|TRBV19|TRBJ1-1
CASSISRAGGGTEAFF
>13|few|TRBV4-1|TRBJ2-5
CASSQVPQETQYF
>13|few|TRBV7-9|TRBJ1-2
CASSPHGTYGYTF
>15|NA|TRBV12-3/TRBV12-4|TRBJ2-7
CASSPDPGGAGEQYF
>17|NA|TRBV6-5|TRBJ2-3
CASSYSRAGLPGDTQYF
>17|few|TRBV7-9|TRBJ2-1
CASSLGTGQYSYNEQFF
>17|few|TRBV5-1|TRBJ1-6
CASSLGSSGRDAPPLHF
>14|many|TRBV3-1|TRBJ1-2
CASSRQGGNYGYTF
>14|many|TRBV7-9|TRBJ2-1
CASSPQAANNEQFF
>13|NA|TRBV4-1|TRBJ2-1
CASSQDREGPGLF
>17|few|TRBV4-1|TRBJ2-7
CASSQGLRSSPSYEQYF
>16|few|TRBV15|TRBJ2-2
CATSRGPLLDTGELFF
>15|few|TRBV12-3/TRBV12-4|TRBJ2-6
CASSSPDYGANVLTF
>16|NA|TRBV4-3|TRBJ2-2
CASSDKGQENTGELFF
>17|few|TRBV7-2|TRBJ2-5
CASSPNLLAGGLETQYF
>14|few|TRBV7-9|TRBJ1-2
CASSLVPQVHGYTF
>12|many|TRBV2|TRBJ2-5
CASSEIVVTQYF
>15|NA|TRBV6-1|TRBJ2-7
CASSGTSGVLYEQYF
>15|few|TRBV7-2|TRBJ2-5
CASSPQWGKQETQYF
>14|few|TRBV5-6|TRBJ2-1
CASSLPAVNQGQFF
>15|few|TRBV10-3|TRBJ2-1
CAISRGGIGGNEQFF
>16|NA|TRBV6-2/TRBV6-3|TRBJ2-2
CASSPTAQRNTGELFF
>14|few|TRBV10-2|TRBJ2-3
CASRRVGSTDTQYF
>13|NA|TRBV7-2|TRBJ1-2
CASLSLAGAGYTF
>14|NA|TRBV10-3|TRBJ2-7
CAISEFPGPYEQYF
>16|many|TRBV7-8|TRBJ2-2
CASSLGSGVNTGELFF
>19|NA|TRBV21-1|TRBJ1-5
CASSKVAGFRPYSNQPQHF
>14|many|TRBV5-5|TRBJ1-6
CASSLYEGSSPLHF
>14|few|TRBV18|TRBJ1-1
CASSLQGASAEAFF
>15|few|TRBV2|TRBJ1-6
CASSERRRDNSPLHF
>18|many|TRBV7-6|TRBJ2-2
CASSRTSGGALGTGELFF
>17|NA|TRBV24-1|TRBJ2-1
CATSDLPTGPKDNEQFF
>13|many|TRBV27|TRBJ1-2
CASSSVRDYGYTF
>16|NA|TRBV7-2|TRBJ1-1
CASSPRRGKESTEAFF
>12|many|TRBV7-2|TRBJ1-5
CASSLRGQPQHF
>17|NA|TRBV7-9|TRBJ1-6
CASSFTHRGSYNSPLHF
>13|few|TRBV20-1|TRBJ1-6
CSARIPGRSPLHF
>12|few|TRBV20-1|TRBJ2-7
CSARGRQSLQYF